This T cell receptor (beta chain) was captured in a study of blood T cell repertoires in COVID-19. Whole-study context: The United States, Italy and Spain were the sources of the acute and convalescent COVID-19 samples.

Authors' data handling: Amplification with reference gene primers provided the estimates of nucleated cell counts. Using immunoSEQ multiplex PCR, the repertoire was profiled, and TCRdb retains in-frame clones only, with some absent. D and trimming come from the DNA, and the V and J calls and clone size come from that table. Among over 150,000 clones listed, roughly 80% were seen once. The sequence derives from a man aged 18 to 30 with active or convalescent COVID-19. The sample comprised peripheral blood.

CDR3 nucleotides: TGTGCCATCAGTGGGGGACAGGGGGCTATGAACACTGAAGCTTTCTTT. Translation gives CAISGGQGAMNTEAFF. This chain uses TRBV10-3 with TRBJ1-1; 12 nucleotides match TRBD1. This CDR3 contains 16 residues. Losses at the gene ends were 4 bases for V and 0 bases for J; bases not matched to a gene: 3. The germline V gene encodes CDR1 ENHRY and CDR2 SYGVKD.